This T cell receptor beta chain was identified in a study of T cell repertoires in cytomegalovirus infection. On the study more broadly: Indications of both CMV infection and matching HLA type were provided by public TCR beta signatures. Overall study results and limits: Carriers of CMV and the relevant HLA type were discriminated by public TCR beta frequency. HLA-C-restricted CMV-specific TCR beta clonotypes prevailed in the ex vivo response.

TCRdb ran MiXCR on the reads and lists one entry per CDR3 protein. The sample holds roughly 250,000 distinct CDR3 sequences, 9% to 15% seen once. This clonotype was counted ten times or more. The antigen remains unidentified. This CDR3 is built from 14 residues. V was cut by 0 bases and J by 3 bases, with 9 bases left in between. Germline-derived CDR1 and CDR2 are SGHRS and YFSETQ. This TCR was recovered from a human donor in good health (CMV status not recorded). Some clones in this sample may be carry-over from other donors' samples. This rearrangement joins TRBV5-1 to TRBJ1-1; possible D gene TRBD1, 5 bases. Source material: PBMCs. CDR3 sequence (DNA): TGCGCCAGCAGCTTGGAGCTGACAGACACTGAAGCTTTCTTT. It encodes CASSLELTDTEAFF.